This entry lists 13 T cell receptor beta chains sequenced from one sample in a study of T cells after yellow fever vaccination. MiXCR was run by TCRdb on the 5' RACE reads, yielding one entry per CDR3 protein. The sample yields 500,000 to 650,000 distinct CDR3 sequences, 9% to 15% seen once. Sequenced here: PBMCs, sampled on the day of the yellow fever booster vaccination. The receptor source for this set is a young man who received the YFV17D yellow fever vaccine.

There are a few counts of this clonotype. The genes are TRBV3-1 and TRBJ2-7, with a possible D match to TRBD2 (5 bases). This CDR3 contains 14 residues. V was shortened by 0 bases and J by 4 bases, with 10 bases between the two germline ends. Germline CDR1 is LGHDT and CDR2 is YNNKEL (reference sequence). The CDR3 nucleotides are TGTGCCAGCAGCCAAGATTCGGGAAGATACGAGCAGTACTTC. Its translation: CASSQDSGRYEQYF.

V and J are TRBV7-9 and TRBJ2-2; 7 nucleotides align to TRBD1. Germline CDR1 is SEHNR and CDR2 is FQNEAQ (reference sequence). V lost 1 base and J lost 4; bases outside the gene matches: 6. The CDR3 consists of 16 residues. The CDR3 DNA is TGTGCCAGCAGCTTAGGGGGACAGAGATTCACCGGGGAGCTGTTTTTT. Its protein is CASSLGGQRFTGELFF.

This clonotype has a single count. This chain joins TRBV27 and TRBJ1-1; D not certain. The germline V gene encodes CDR1 MNHEY and CDR2 SMNVEV (reference sequence). Trimming removed 8 bases from V and 5 bases from J, with 15 bases in between. This CDR3 region has 13 residues. The CDR3 region is CASGWTSRTEAFF. The DNA for the CDR3 is TGTGCCAGCGGTTGGACTAGTCGAACTGAAGCTTTCTTT.

This clonotype was seen a few times. The chain has TRBV12-3 or TRBV12-4 and TRBJ2-7, with 7 bases identical to TRBD2. This CDR3 has 14 residues. V was clipped by 1 base and J by 4 bases; unmatched bases: 4. The CDR3 bases are TGTGCCAGCAGTTTAGGGACTAGACTTTACGAGCAGTACTTC. It specifies CASSLGTRLYEQYF.

V gene TRBV3-1 combines with J gene TRBJ2-1; 8 bases are shared with TRBD2. V lost 11 bases to trimming and J lost 8 bases; unmatched junction nucleotides: 17. This CDR3 is built from 15 residues. CDR1 is LGHDT, CDR2 YNNKEL, per germline (reference sequence). The CDR3: CACTELAGTRDEQFF. The DNA for the CDR3 is TGTGCCTGCACCGAGCTAGCGGGCACCAGAGATGAGCAGTTCTTC.

The chain joins TRBV5-1 to TRBJ1-5, with 12 bases matching TRBD1. The germline CDR1 and CDR2 sequences are SGHRS and YFSETQ. The J segment lost 7 bases and the V segment lost 3 bases, leaving 8 bases of the junction unmatched. This CDR3 is built from 16 residues. CDR3 DNA: TGCGCCAGCAGCTACGGGACAGGGGGCTCAGGGCAGCCCCAGCATTTT. It yields the protein CASSYGTGGSGQPQHF.

This clonotype was detected only a few times. The V gene is TRBV13, the J gene TRBJ2-7, with TRBD1 matching over 10 bases. V lost 5 bases and J lost 1; bases outside the gene matches: 8. This CDR3 has 16 residues. Germline CDR1 is PRHDT and CDR2 is FYEKMQ (reference sequence). As DNA, the CDR3 is TGTGCCAGCAGCCGCGGACAGGGGGTCAAATCCTACGAGCAGTACTTC. As protein: CASSRGQGVKSYEQYF.

This clonotype was picked up a small number of times. The chain combines TRBV28 with TRBJ2-5; 13 positions match TRBD2. The J segment lost 2 bases and the V segment lost 6 bases, leaving 15 bases of the junction unmatched. Germline CDR1 reads MDHEN; CDR2 reads SYDVKM. The CDR3 length is 19 residues. The CDR3 region has the DNA TGTGCCAGCAGCCTCACACCTTATAGACTAGCGGGAGGTCAAGAGACCCAGTACTTC. Residues: CASSLTPYRLAGGQETQYF.

The V gene is TRBV3-1, the J gene TRBJ2-5; TRBD1 agrees at 10 bases. Trimming removed 7 bases from V and 9 bases from J; junction bases left unmatched: 11. CDR3 length equals 14 residues. In germline, CDR1 is LGHDT, CDR2 YNNKEL (reference sequence). The CDR3 DNA reads as TGTGCCAGCACCCACAGGACAGGGGGTAGGGCCCAGTACTTC. It specifies CASTHRTGGRAQYF.

The CDR3 DNA sequence: TGTGCCACCAGTGATCCTAGTAGGGGGGGCATTGAGCAGTTCTTC. Translation gives CATSDPSRGGIEQFF. This rearrangement joins TRBV24-1 to TRBJ2-1, with D perhaps matching TRBD2 (7 bases). Germline CDR1 reads KGHDR; CDR2 reads SFDVKD. V was trimmed by 3 bases and J by 9 bases, leaving 17 bases between them. The CDR3 contains 15 residues.

This clonotype was counted a few times. The chain couples TRBV7-6 to TRBJ2-7, with D possibly matching TRBD1 (5 bases). The CDR3 covers 15 residues. The V end lost 5 bases, the J end lost 2 bases, and 16 bases lay between the germline ends. Germline V CDR1 and CDR2: SGHVS, FNYEAQ. The CDR3 DNA is TGTGCCAGCAGCGCAATAGGGCAGGGTCCCTACGAGCAGTACTTC. Protein sequence: CASSAIGQGPYEQYF.

The table lists this clonotype with a few counts. The chain couples TRBV5-1 to TRBJ2-5, with 12 bases aligning to TRBD2. The germline V gene encodes CDR1 SGHRS and CDR2 YFSETQ. V trimming: 4 bases; J trimming: 1 base; junction bases outside the gene matches: 5. This CDR3 is 16 amino acids long. The DNA for the CDR3 is TGCGCCAGCAGCCCGGGACTAGCGGGTTTCCAAGAGACCCAGTACTTC. It translates to CASSPGLAGFQETQYF.

This clonotype was counted a few times. The CDR3 loop is CASSTNRGYEQYF. CDR3 DNA: TGTGCCAGTAGTACAAACAGGGGATACGAGCAGTACTTC. The genes are TRBV19 and TRBJ2-7; 7 nucleotides match TRBD1. In germline, CDR1 is LNHDA, CDR2 SQIVND (reference sequence). CDR3 length: 13 residues. J was trimmed by 4 bases and V by 4 bases; bases with no gene match: 4.